The sequence of this T cell receptor beta chain was determined in a study of blood T cell repertoires in COVID-19. The germline CDR1 and CDR2 sequences are SGHTA and FQGNSA. The germline V and J ends were trimmed by 5 bases and 7 bases, with 12 bases remaining between them. The CDR3 loop spans 13 amino acids. Some clones are missing from TCRdb's copy, which holds only in-frame ones; the method was immunoSEQ multiplex PCR. The table has just over 300,000 clones, roughly nine tenths seen once; the top ten hold about 1.7%. This receptor was taken from a woman in her twenties or thirties with COVID-19, enrolled during active disease. The source material was peripheral blood. The chain couples TRBV7-2 to TRBJ1-5, with a tentative D call TRBD1 (5 bases). The CDR3 DNA is TGTGCCAGCAGCGGTCAGGGAGGACAGCCCCAGCATTTT. Amino acids: CASSGQGGQPQHF.